Presented here are 11 T cell receptor beta chains from one specimen sequenced in a study of graft-versus-host responses after intestinal transplantation. TCRdb's copy holds only in-frame clones and misses some; the assay was immunoSEQ multiplex PCR. The repertoire holds about 71,000 clones, with 90% as singletons. Antigens for these TCRs are unknown. Sequencing used unstimulated CD8+ T cells sorted from spleen or lymph node cells, obtained before intestinal transplant. These receptors originate from a human donor who received an intestinal transplant.

J is TRBJ2-7 and V is TRBV2; 7 bases line up with TRBD1. The length of the CDR3 is 15 residues. V lost 6 bases, J lost 0 bases, and 8 bases stayed unmatched. The V gene's germline CDR1 is SNHLY and CDR2 FYNNEI. This CDR3 is CASSDDRDLSYEQYF. The CDR3 nucleotides are TGTGCCAGCAGCGACGACAGGGACCTCTCCTACGAGCAGTACTTC.

The rearrangement joins TRBV2 to TRBJ2-3, with 11 nucleotides matching TRBD1. Germline CDR1 is SNHLY and CDR2 is FYNNEI. There are 15 residues in the CDR3. The V and J ends lost 3 bases and 3 bases, in that order; junction bases with no gene match: 2. CDR3 in DNA: TGTGCCAGCAGTGATTGGGACAGGGGGACAGATACGCAGTATTTT. The encoded protein is CASSDWDRGTDTQYF.

The chain couples TRBV19 to TRBJ1-1; weak D call: TRBD1 (5 bases). Looked up from germline, CDR1 is LNHDA and CDR2 is SQIVND (reference sequence). CDR3 length: 12 amino acids. V lost 6 bases and J lost 11, with 16 bases in between. CDR3 region: CASRPRGGGAFF. The CDR3, as DNA: TGTGCCAGTAGACCCCGGGGCGGAGGGGCTTTCTTT.

This chain links TRBV19 with TRBJ1-2; D not certain. V was trimmed by 6 bases and J by 2 bases, leaving 13 bases between them. This CDR3 contains 14 residues. CDR1 LNHDA and CDR2 SQIVND come from the germline V gene (reference sequence). In DNA, the CDR3 is TGTGCCAGTAGCCCTCCCACAGAGAACTATGGCTACACCTTC. It codes for CASSPPTENYGYTF. Full variable domain (outside the CDR3, taken from reference TRBV19 and TRBJ1-2): DGGITQSPKYLFRKEGQNVTLSCEQNLNHDAMYWYRQDPGQGLRLIYYSQIVNDFQKGDIAEGYSVSREKKESFPLTVTSAQKNPTAFYLCASSPPTENYGYTFGSGTRLTVV.

The genes are TRBV7-6 and TRBJ1-5; tentative D call: TRBD1 (5 bases). V shed 1 base and J shed 5 bases, with 9 bases lying between them. Germline-derived CDR1 and CDR2 are SGHVS and FNYEAQ. This CDR3 contains 14 residues. In DNA, the CDR3 is TGTGCCAGCAGCTTAGATGGCAGGGATCAGCCCCAGCATTTT. Amino acids: CASSLDGRDQPQHF.

This clone was seen just once. This chain links TRBV25-1 with TRBJ2-7; D is perhaps TRBD2 (6 bases). V dropped 5 bases and J dropped 6 bases, with 23 bases sitting between them. The CDR3 runs 16 residues. Germline V gene lookup returns CDR1 MGHDK and CDR2 SYGVNS. CDR3 coding DNA: TGTGCCAGCAGTCCCAGAACGGCGGGGCCGCGGGGCGAGCAGTACTTC. It is translated as CASSPRTAGPRGEQYF.

The chain recombines TRBV6-1 with TRBJ1-5; 7 bases are shared with TRBD1. The CDR3 extends over 14 amino acids. Germline V gene lookup returns CDR1 MNHNS and CDR2 SASEGT. V shed 1 base and J 6 bases; nucleotides not matched to a gene: 3. CDR3 protein: CASSEGQGGQPQHF. As DNA, the CDR3 is TGTGCCAGCAGTGAAGGACAGGGAGGTCAGCCCCAGCATTTT.

As DNA, the CDR3 is TGCAGCGCCTATACAGGGATTGGCACCGGGGAGCTGTTTTTT. Its protein product is CSAYTGIGTGELFF. This chain uses TRBV29-1 with TRBJ2-2; D might be TRBD1 (6 bases). The CDR3 contains 14 residues. Trimming removed 7 bases at V and 4 bases at J, with 16 bases between. Germline V CDR1 and CDR2: SQVTM, ANQGSEA.

This rearrangement joins TRBV21-1 to TRBJ2-3; the listed D gene, TRBD2, was not tested against the DNA. TRBV21-1 is tagged as a pseudogene. The CDR3 is made up of 17 amino acids. The CDR3 region has the DNA TGTGCCAGCAGCAAAGTACCCTTTCGCGGGGCCCCAGATACGCAGTATTTT. Its translation is CASSKVPFRGAPDTQYF.

The chain uses TRBV7-9 and TRBJ1-2; D is ambiguous. Trimming removed 1 base at V and 9 bases at J, with 9 bases between. Germline values: CDR1 SEHNR, CDR2 FQNEAQ (reference sequence). This CDR3 is built from 12 residues. The CDR3, as DNA: TGTGCCAGCAGCTTAGGCCTTGACAGCTACACCTTC. Translating it yields CASSLGLDSYTF. The whole variable domain, remainder taken from reference TRBV7-9 and TRBJ1-2, is DTGVSQNPRHKITKRGQNVTFRCDPISEHNRLYWYRQTLGQGPEFLTYFQNEAQLEKSRLLSDRFSAERPKGSFSTLEIQRTEQGDSAMYLCASSLGLDSYTFGSGTRLTVV.

This clone is a singleton in its sample. The chain joins TRBV5-1 to TRBJ2-5, with 7 positions matching TRBD1. Trimming cost V 0 bases and J 5 bases; bases outside gene matches: 7. The CDR3 runs to 15 residues. From germline, CDR1 is SGHRS and CDR2 YFSETQ. In nucleotides, the CDR3 is TGCGCCAGCAGCTTGGGAAGACAGGGTCCGGAGACCCAGTACTTC. It codes for CASSLGRQGPETQYF.